This entry describes one TCR beta chain. The antigen is unknown. The CDR3 has 14 residues. Deletions cut 4 bases from V and 5 bases from J, with 15 bases between. Germline values: CDR1 SGHRS, CDR2 YFSETQ. Primers included in the PCR were 60 Vbeta and 13 Jbeta primers. TCRdb keeps only in-frame clones here, not all; method: immunoSEQ multiplex PCR. Of 100,000 to 150,000 clones in the sample, 80% to 90% were seen once. This specimen comes from a study of cytomegalovirus exposure and HLA in healthy donors. Study results and caveats: Most TCR sequences proved rare, with some public TCRs found in many donors. The authors considered a cluster of highly shared sequence variants likely to be a sequencing artifact. Later analysis associated a missense DCLRE1C variant with TCR beta V- and J-gene trimming. Specificity of a few CMV-associated chains for CMV antigens was verified in vitro.

The gene calls are TRBV5-1 and TRBJ1-1; D unclear. This TCR derives from a woman aged 18-30 years in good health and CMV-seropositive. The sequenced material came from PBMCs. The CDR3 nucleotides read TGCGCCAGCAGCGCCCCAACGGCGGGTACTGAAGCTTTCTTT. Translating gives CASSAPTAGTEAFF.